This T cell receptor beta chain originates from a study of beta chain features in type 1 diabetes. Study conclusions and caveats: Among all four CD4+ subsets, Type 1 diabetes patients had TCRB CDR3s that were moderately but significantly shorter.

Germline values: CDR1 MDHEN, CDR2 SYDVKM. CDR3 length: 17 residues. V was clipped by 4 bases and J by 3 bases; unmatched bases: 7. TCRB transcripts that were expressed got sequenced, as all of the isolated RNA had been reverse transcribed. Assay used: immunoSEQ multiplex PCR; TCRdb lists only in-frame clones, some missing. This sample has about 25,000 clones, with more than 65% found just once. A note on this clone: What it binds is not known.

The rearrangement links TRBV28 to TRBJ2-3; 13 bases map to TRBD2. The receptor comes from a woman between 35 and 50 years old with type 1 diabetes. The sequenced sample was stem cell memory CD4+ T cells from blood. Here the CDR3 DNA reads TGTGCCAGCAGTTCACGGACTAGCGGGAGAAGAACAGATACGCAGTATTTT. Translated: CASSSRTSGRRTDTQYF.